What follows is one T cell receptor (beta chain) and its context. The antigen remains undetermined. These data come from a study of shared clonotypes between healthy human individuals. Study-wide findings and caveats: Generation probabilities were higher for clonotypes shared across all four sorted-subset donors than for unshared ones. Limitation of the genetic and exposure-history diversity represented came from the few donors.

The CDR3 spans 13 residues. CDR1 is SGHNT and CDR2 is YYREEE in the germline V gene (reference sequence). V was clipped by 0 bases and J by 7 bases, with 8 bases between them. Deep-level settings were used for running the assay. Authors' data handling: ImmunoSEQ only sent back junction sequences with no quality scores, so filtering was done differently. Libraries were prepared by immunoSEQ multiplex PCR; TCRdb keeps only in-frame clonotypes and omits some of them. That table furnishes V, J and clone size, whereas the DNA furnished D and trimming. The profile shows 780,000 or so clones, 72% of them singletons.

The receptor comes from a woman in her thirties in good health. This chain uses TRBV5-4 with TRBJ2-1; D uncertain. The sequencing input was memory CD4+ T cells sorted from blood. Subset here: CD45RA-negative fraction. The CDR3 region is CASSLDRHNEQFF. In DNA, the CDR3 is TGTGCCAGCAGCTTGGACCGGCATAATGAGCAGTTCTTC.